The 14 T cell receptor beta chains below were found in one sample sequenced in a study of OX40 agonist ivuxolimab in advanced cancers. Only in-frame clones appear in the TCRdb table, and some are missing; sequencing was by immunoSEQ multiplex PCR. The data show under 50,000 clones, approximately 86% seen once. This sample comprised CD4+ or CD8+ T cells sorted from blood, obtained in a trial of the OX40 agonist ivuxolimab. These receptors were obtained from an adult with an advanced solid tumor such as melanoma, head and neck, liver or kidney cancer.

The V call is TRBV6-5, the J call TRBJ1-2; D possibly corresponds to TRBD1 (6 bases). Germline loops: CDR1 MNHEY, CDR2 SVGAGI. Trimming took 6 bases from V and 6 from J, leaving 14 bases between them. The CDR3 contains 13 residues. The CDR3 spells CASREQGLNGYTF. Here the CDR3 DNA reads TGTGCCAGCAGAGAACAGGGATTGAATGGCTACACCTTC.

In this sample, this clone turned up once. J is TRBJ2-3 and V is TRBV18; 9 bases align to TRBD2. There are 15 residues in the CDR3. J was trimmed by 2 bases and V by 3 bases; bases with no gene match: 3. Germline V CDR1 and CDR2: KGHSH, LQKENI. CDR3 nucleotide sequence: TGTGCCAGCTCACCGGGACTAGCCCACACAGATACGCAGTATTTT. Protein sequence: CASSPGLAHTDTQYF.

The rearrangement uses TRBV5-1 and TRBJ2-1, with D possibly being TRBD1 (6 bases). Deletions cut 4 bases from V and 0 bases from J, with 23 bases between. The CDR3 has 19 amino acids. The V gene's germline CDR1 is SGHRS and CDR2 YFSETQ. CDR3 coding DNA: TGCGCCAGCAGCCTGGCGACAGGAGGCACCCTTAGCTCCTACAATGAGCAGTTCTTC. Translation gives CASSLATGGTLSSYNEQFF.

The chain carries TRBV10-3 and TRBJ2-1, with D hard to call. This CDR3 spans 16 amino acids. Trimming removed 0 bases from V and 0 bases from J, with 9 bases in between. CDR1 and CDR2 from the germline V gene are ENHRY and SYGVKD. The CDR3 bases are TGTGCCATCAGTGAGTCTCCTGACATCTCCTACAATGAGCAGTTCTTC. Encoded protein: CAISESPDISYNEQFF.

The genes are TRBV4-3 and TRBJ1-1; 8 bases match TRBD1. Unmatched junction bases numbered 4, after V lost 0 bases and J lost 4 bases. CDR1 is LGHNA, CDR2 YSLEER, per germline. This CDR3 region has 15 residues. The CDR3 DNA is TGCGCCAGCAGCCAAGAACATACAGGGGGCACTGAAGCTTTCTTT. Protein product: CASSQEHTGGTEAFF.

V and J are TRBV30 and TRBJ2-3; D uncertain. This CDR3 spans 12 amino acids. Per germline, CDR1 GTSNPN and CDR2 SVGIG (reference sequence). V lost 1 base and J lost 4, with 6 bases in between. As DNA, the CDR3 is TGTGCCTGGAGTGCCTCCCCAGATACGCAGTATTTT. Translated: CAWSASPDTQYF.

CDR3 region: CAWSPGDQPQHF. DNA for the CDR3: TGTGCCTGGAGTCCCGGGGATCAGCCCCAGCATTTT. V usage is TRBV30 and J usage is TRBJ1-5; D remains unclear. The CDR3 runs to 12 residues. V dropped 2 bases and J dropped 5 bases, with 7 bases sitting between them. Germline V gene data show CDR1 as GTSNPN and CDR2 as SVGIG (reference sequence).

The chain carries TRBV7-2 and TRBJ1-5; 8 bases fit TRBD1. J gave up 3 bases and V 4 bases, and 11 bases lay outside the gene matches. The CDR3 extends over 17 amino acids. CDR1 is SGHTA, CDR2 FQGNSA, per germline. CDR3 bases: TGTGCCAGCAGCTCACCAAGGACAGGGAGTTACAATCAGCCCCAGCATTTT. It is translated as CASSSPRTGSYNQPQHF.

This chain links TRBV5-6 with TRBJ1-1; D is uncertain. Per germline, CDR1 SGHDT and CDR2 YYEEEE. V was cut by 2 bases and J by 6 bases, with 8 bases left in between. This CDR3 spans 12 amino acids. The CDR3 coding sequence is TGTGCCAGCAGCTTCACCTCGGCTGAAGCTTTCTTT. Its protein product is CASSFTSAEAFF.

The chain uses TRBV30 and TRBJ1-1; no firm D call. Trimming took 1 base from V and 4 from J, leaving 7 bases between them. The CDR3 runs 12 residues. CDR1 GTSNPN and CDR2 SVGIG come from the germline V gene (reference sequence). DNA of the CDR3: TGTGCCTGGAGTGATATGGCCACTGAAGCTTTCTTT. Protein sequence: CAWSDMATEAFF.

This chain links TRBV28 with TRBJ1-5; 10 bases are a match to TRBD1. The CDR3 is 18 amino acids. The V gene end was trimmed by 6 bases and the J gene end by 7 bases; junction bases not matched to a gene: 18. Germline V gene lookup returns CDR1 MDHEN and CDR2 SYDVKM. The DNA of the CDR3 is TGTGCCAGCAGGCGCCAAATTGGGACAGGGGCGTTTGGACAGCCCCAGCATTTT. Translated, it gives CASRRQIGTGAFGQPQHF.

The chain uses TRBV7-9 and TRBJ2-3; D might be TRBD1 (5 bases). The ends were cut back, 5 bases at V and 6 bases at J, with 21 bases in the middle. Germline-derived CDR1 and CDR2 are SEHNR and FQNEAQ (reference sequence). The CDR3 has 16 residues. The CDR3 region has the DNA TGTGCCAGCAGCCACTATCAACAGGTGCTGATCGATACGCAGTATTTT. This gives the protein CASSHYQQVLIDTQYF.

The chain uses TRBV7-8 and TRBJ2-3; 8 nucleotides agree with TRBD2. With V trimmed by 1 base and J by 8 bases, 11 bases remained unmatched. Germline assignment: CDR1 SGHVS and CDR2 FQNEAQ. The CDR3 has 16 amino acids. CDR3 bases: TGTGCCAGCAGCTTAGAACTAGCGGTTCTCCAGGGTACGCAGTATTTT. Its translation is CASSLELAVLQGTQYF.

This chain uses TRBV5-5 with TRBJ2-2, with D perhaps being TRBD1 or TRBD2 (5 bases each). The germline V gene encodes CDR1 SGHKS and CDR2 YYEKEE (reference sequence). Trimming pared 4 bases from V and 6 bases from J, leaving 13 bases between. The CDR3 contains 14 residues. CDR3 nucleotide sequence: TGTGCCAGCAGCCCCATCTTGGGGGCCGGGGAGCTGTTTTTT. It encodes CASSPILGAGELFF.